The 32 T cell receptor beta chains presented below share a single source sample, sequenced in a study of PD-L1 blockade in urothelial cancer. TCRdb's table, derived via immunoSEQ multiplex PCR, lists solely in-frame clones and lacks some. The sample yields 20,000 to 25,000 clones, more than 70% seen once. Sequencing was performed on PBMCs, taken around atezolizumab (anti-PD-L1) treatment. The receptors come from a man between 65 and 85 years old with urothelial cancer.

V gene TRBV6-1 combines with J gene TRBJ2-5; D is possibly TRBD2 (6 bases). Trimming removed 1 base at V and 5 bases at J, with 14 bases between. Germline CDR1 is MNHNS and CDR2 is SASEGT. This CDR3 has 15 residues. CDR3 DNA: TGTGCCAGCAGTGAAGATCCCTACGGAGGGGAGACCCAGTACTTC. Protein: CASSEDPYGGETQYF.

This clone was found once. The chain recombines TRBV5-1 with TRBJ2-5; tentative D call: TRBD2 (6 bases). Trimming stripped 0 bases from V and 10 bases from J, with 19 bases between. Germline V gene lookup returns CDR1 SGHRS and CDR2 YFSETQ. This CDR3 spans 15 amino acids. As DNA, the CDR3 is TGCGCCAGCAGCTTGGGCTCGGTCTCCGGGGGTAGCCAGTACTTC. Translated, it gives CASSLGSVSGGSQYF.

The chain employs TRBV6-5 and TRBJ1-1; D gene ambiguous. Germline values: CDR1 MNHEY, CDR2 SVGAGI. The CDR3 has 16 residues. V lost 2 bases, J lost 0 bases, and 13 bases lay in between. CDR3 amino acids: CASSYHLGDMNTEAFF. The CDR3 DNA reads TGTGCCAGCAGTTACCACCTCGGGGATATGAACACTGAAGCTTTCTTT.

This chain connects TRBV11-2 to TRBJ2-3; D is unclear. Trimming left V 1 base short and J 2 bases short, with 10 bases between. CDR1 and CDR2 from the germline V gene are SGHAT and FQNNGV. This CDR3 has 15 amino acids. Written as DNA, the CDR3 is TGTGCCAGCAGCTTAGTACCAGGCCTCACAGATACGCAGTATTTT. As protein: CASSLVPGLTDTQYF.

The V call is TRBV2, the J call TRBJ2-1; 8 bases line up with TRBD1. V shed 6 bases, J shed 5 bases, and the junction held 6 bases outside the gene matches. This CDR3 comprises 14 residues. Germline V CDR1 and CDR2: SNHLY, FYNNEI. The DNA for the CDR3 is TGTGCCAGCAGGAACAGGGGGATGGACAATGAGCAGTTCTTC. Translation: CASRNRGMDNEQFF.

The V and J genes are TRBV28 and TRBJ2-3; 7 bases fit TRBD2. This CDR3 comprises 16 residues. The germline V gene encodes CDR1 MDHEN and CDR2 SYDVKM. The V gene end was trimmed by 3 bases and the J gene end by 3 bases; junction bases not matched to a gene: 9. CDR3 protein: CASSLPAGLGTDTQYF. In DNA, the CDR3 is TGTGCCAGCAGTTTGCCAGCGGGACTTGGGACAGATACGCAGTATTTT.

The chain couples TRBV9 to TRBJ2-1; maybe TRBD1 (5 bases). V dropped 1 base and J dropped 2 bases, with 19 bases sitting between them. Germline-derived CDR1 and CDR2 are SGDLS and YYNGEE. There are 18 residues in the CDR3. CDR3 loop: CASSVFPSGLGAYNEQFF. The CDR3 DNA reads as TGTGCCAGCAGCGTATTCCCGTCAGGGCTAGGCGCCTACAATGAGCAGTTCTTC. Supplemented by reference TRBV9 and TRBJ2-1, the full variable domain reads DSGVTQTPKHLITATGQRVTLRCSPRSGDLSVYWYQQSLDQGLQFLIQYYNGEERAKGNILERFSAQQFPDLHSELNLSSLELGDSALYFCASSVFPSGLGAYNEQFFGPGTRLTVL.

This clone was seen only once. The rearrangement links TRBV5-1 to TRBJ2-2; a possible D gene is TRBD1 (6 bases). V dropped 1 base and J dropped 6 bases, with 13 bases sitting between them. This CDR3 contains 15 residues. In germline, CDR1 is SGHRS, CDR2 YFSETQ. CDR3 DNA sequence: TGCGCCAGCAGCTTGACAGGGATCGGAGCCGGGGAGCTGTTTTTT. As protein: CASSLTGIGAGELFF.

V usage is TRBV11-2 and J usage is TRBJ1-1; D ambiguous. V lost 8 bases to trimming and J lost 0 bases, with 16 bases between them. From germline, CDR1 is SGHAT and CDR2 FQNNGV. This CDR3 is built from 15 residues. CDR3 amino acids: CASPTRAAMNTEAFF. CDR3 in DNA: TGTGCCAGCCCCACTAGGGCAGCCATGAACACTGAAGCTTTCTTT. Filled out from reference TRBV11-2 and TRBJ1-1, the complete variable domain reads EAGVAQSPRYKIIEKRQSVAFWCNPISGHATLYWYQQILGQGPKLLIQFQNNGVVDDSQLPKDRFSAERLKGVDSTLKIQPAKLEDSAVYLCASPTRAAMNTEAFFGQGTRLTVV.

CDR3 protein: CATSREPGMGETQYF. The CDR3 DNA reads as TGTGCCACCAGCAGAGAGCCAGGGATGGGAGAGACCCAGTACTTC. The V and J genes are TRBV15 and TRBJ2-5, with D possibly TRBD1 on 5 matching bases. Trimming stripped 0 bases from V and 4 bases from J, with 12 bases between. The CDR3 sequence is 15 residues long. The germline V gene has CDR1 LNHNV and CDR2 YYDKDF (reference sequence).

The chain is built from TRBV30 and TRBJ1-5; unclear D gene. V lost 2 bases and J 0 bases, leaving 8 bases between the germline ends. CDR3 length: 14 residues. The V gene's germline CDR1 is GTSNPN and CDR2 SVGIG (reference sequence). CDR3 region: CAWSPPVSNQPQHF. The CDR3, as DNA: TGTGCCTGGAGTCCCCCGGTTAGCAATCAGCCCCAGCATTTT. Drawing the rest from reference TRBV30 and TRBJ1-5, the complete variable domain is SQTIHQWPATLVQPVGSPLSLECTVEGTSNPNLYWYRQAAGRGLQLLFYSVGIGQISSEVPQNLSASRPQDRQFILSSKKLLLSDSGFYLCAWSPPVSNQPQHFGDGTRLSIL.

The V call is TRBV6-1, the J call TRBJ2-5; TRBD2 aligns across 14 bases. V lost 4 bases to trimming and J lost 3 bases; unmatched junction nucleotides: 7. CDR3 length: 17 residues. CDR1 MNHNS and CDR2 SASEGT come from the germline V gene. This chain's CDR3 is CASSAIRTSGGKETQYF. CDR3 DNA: TGTGCCAGCAGTGCGATCCGGACTAGCGGGGGGAAAGAGACCCAGTACTTC.

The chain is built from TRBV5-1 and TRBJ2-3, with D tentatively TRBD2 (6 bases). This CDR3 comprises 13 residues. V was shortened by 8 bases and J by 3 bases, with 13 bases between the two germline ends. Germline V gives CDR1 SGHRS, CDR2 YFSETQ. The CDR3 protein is CASGTGGTDTQYF. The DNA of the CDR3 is TGCGCCAGTGGGACTGGAGGGACAGATACGCAGTATTTT. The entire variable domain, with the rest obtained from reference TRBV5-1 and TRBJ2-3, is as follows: KAGVTQTPRYLIKTRGQQVTLSCSPISGHRSVSWYQQTPGQGLQFLFEYFSETQRNKGNFPGRFSGRQFSNSRSEMNVSTLELGDSALYLCASGTGGTDTQYFGPGTRLTVL.

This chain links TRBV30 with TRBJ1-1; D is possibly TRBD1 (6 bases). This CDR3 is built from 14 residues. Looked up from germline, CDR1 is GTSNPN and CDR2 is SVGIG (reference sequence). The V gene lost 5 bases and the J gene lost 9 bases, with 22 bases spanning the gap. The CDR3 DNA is TGTGCCTGGGACGCAACAGGGTTGGGGAAAAAAGCTTTCTTT. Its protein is CAWDATGLGKKAFF. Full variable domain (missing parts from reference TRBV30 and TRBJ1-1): SQTIHQWPATLVQPVGSPLSLECTVEGTSNPNLYWYRQAAGRGLQLLFYSVGIGQISSEVPQNLSASRPQDRQFILSSKKLLLSDSGFYLCAWDATGLGKKAFFGQGTRLTVV.

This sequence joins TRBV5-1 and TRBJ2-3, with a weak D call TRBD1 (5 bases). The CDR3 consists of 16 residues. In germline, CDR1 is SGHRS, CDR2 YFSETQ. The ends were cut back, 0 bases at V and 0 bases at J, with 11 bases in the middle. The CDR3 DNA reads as TGCGCCAGCAGCTTGGGACAGAGCCCTAGCACAGATACGCAGTATTTT. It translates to CASSLGQSPSTDTQYF.

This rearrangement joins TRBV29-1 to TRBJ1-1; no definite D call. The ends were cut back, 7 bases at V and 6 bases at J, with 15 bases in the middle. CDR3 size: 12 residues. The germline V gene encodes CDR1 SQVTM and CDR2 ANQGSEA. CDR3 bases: TGCAGCGCAAGGGATTTGAGGGCTGAAGCTTTCTTT. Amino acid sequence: CSARDLRAEAFF.

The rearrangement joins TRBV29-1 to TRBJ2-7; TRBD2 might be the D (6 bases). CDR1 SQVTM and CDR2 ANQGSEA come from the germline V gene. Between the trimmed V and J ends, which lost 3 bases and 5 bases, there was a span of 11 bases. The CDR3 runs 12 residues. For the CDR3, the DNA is TGCAGCGTTGAGGGGGGAATCGACGAGCAGTACTTC. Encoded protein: CSVEGGIDEQYF.

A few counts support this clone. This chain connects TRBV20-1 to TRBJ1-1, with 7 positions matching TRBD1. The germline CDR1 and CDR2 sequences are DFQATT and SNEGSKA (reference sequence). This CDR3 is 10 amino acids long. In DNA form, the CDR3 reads TGCAGGGGACAGAGCACTGAAGCTTTCTTT. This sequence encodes CRGQSTEAFF.

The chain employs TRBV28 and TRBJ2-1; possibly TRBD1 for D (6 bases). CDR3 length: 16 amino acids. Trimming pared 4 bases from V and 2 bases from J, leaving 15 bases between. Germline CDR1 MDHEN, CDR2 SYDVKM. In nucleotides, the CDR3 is TGTGCCAGCAGTTCCCCCGCAGGGGACGCCTACAATGAGCAGTTCTTC. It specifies CASSSPAGDAYNEQFF.

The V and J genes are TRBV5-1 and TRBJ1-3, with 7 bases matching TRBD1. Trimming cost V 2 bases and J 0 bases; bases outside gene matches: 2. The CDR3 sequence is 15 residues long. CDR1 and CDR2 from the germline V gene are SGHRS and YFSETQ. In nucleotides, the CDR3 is TGCGCCAGCAGCTTTGCAGGGGGCTCTGGAAACACCATATATTTT. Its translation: CASSFAGGSGNTIYF.

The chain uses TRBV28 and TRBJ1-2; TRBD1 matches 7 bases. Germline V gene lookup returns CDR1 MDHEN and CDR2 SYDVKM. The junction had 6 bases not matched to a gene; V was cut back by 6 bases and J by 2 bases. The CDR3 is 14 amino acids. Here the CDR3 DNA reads TGTGCCAGCAGCACTCCGGGACAGAACTATGGCTACACCTTC. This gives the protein CASSTPGQNYGYTF.

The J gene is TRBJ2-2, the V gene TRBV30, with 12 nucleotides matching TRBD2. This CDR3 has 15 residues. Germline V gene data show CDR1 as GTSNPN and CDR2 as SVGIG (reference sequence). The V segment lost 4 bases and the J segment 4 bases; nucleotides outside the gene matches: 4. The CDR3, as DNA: TGTGCCTGGAACCCGGGACTAGCGGGCACCGGGGAGCTGTTTTTT. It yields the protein CAWNPGLAGTGELFF.

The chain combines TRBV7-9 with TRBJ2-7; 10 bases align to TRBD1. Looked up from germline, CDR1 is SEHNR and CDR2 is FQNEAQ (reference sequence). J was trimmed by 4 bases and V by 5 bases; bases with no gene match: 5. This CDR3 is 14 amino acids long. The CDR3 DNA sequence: TGTGCCAGCAGCGGGGGACAGGGGTATTACGAGCAGTACTTC. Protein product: CASSGGQGYYEQYF.

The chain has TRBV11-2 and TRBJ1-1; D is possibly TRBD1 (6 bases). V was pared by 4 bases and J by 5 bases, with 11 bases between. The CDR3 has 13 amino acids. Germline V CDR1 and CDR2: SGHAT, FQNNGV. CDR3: CASSYTGKTEAFF. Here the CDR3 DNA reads TGTGCCAGCAGCTACACAGGGAAAACTGAAGCTTTCTTT.

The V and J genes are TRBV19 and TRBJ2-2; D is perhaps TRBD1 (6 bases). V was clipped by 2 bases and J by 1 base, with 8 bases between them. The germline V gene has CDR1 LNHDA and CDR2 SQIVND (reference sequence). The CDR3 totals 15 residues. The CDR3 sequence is CASSIQGGNTGELFF. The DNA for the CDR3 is TGTGCCAGTAGTATACAAGGGGGGAACACCGGGGAGCTGTTTTTT.

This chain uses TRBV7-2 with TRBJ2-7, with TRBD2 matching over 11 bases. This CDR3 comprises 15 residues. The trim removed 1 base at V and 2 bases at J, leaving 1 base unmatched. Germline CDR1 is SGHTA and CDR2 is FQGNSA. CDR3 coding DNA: TGTGCCAGCAGCTTAGTAGCGGGAGGGACCTACGAGCAGTACTTC. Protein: CASSLVAGGTYEQYF. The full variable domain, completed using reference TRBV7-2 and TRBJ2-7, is GAGVSQSPSNKVTEKGKDVELRCDPISGHTALYWYRQSLGQGLEFLIYFQGNSAPDKSGLPSDRFSAERTGGSVSTLTIQRTQQEDSAVYLCASSLVAGGTYEQYFGPGTRLTVT.

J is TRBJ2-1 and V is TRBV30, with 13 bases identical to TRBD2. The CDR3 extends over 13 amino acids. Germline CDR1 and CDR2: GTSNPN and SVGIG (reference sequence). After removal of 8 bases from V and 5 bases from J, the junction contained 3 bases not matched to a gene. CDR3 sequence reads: CARTSGGHNEQFF. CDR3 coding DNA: TGTGCCCGGACTAGCGGGGGCCACAATGAGCAGTTCTTC.

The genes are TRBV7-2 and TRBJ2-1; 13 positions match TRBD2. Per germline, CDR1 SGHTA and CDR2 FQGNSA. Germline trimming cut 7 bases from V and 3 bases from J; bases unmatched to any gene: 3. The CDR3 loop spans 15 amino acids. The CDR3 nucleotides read TGTGCCAGCAACGGACTAGCGGGGGACTACAATGAGCAGTTCTTC. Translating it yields CASNGLAGDYNEQFF.

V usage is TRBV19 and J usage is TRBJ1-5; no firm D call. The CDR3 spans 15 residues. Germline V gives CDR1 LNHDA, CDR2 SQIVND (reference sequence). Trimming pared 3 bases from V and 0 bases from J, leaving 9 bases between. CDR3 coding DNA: TGTGCCAGTAGTATGATCCTATATAGCAATCAGCCCCAGCATTTT. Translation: CASSMILYSNQPQHF.

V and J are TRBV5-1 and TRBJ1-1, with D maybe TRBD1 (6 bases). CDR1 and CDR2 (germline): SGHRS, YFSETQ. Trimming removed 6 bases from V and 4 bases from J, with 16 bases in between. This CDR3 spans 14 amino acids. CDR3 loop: CASMAREGGTEAFF. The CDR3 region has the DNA TGCGCCAGCATGGCCAGGGAAGGGGGCACTGAAGCTTTCTTT.

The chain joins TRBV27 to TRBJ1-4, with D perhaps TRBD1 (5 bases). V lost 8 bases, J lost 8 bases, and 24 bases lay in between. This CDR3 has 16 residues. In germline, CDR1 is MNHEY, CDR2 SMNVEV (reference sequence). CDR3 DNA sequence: TGTGCCAGCTCTTTGGCAGGTTACTATCCAGGGGAAAAACTGTTTTTT. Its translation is CASSLAGYYPGEKLFF. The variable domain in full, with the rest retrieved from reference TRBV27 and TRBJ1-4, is EAQVTQNPRYLITVTGKKLTVTCSQNMNHEYMSWYRQDPGLGLRQIYYSMNVEVTDKGDVPEGYKVSRKEKRNFPLILESPSPNQTSLYFCASSLAGYYPGEKLFFGSGTQLSVL.

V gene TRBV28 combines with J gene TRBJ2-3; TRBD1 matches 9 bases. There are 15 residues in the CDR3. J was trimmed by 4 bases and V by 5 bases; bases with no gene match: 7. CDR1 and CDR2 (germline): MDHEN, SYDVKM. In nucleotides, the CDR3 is TGTGCCAGCAGTCGAACAGGGGGCGCGCCAGATACGCAGTATTTT. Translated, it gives CASSRTGGAPDTQYF.